These 6 T cell receptor beta chains share one sample of origin, sequenced in a study of OX40 agonist ivuxolimab in advanced cancers. TCRdb's table, derived via immunoSEQ multiplex PCR, lists solely in-frame clones and lacks some. The data contain 80,000 or so clones, more than 80% of them seen just once; the ten biggest clones take up 2% to 2.5%. The source material was CD4+ or CD8+ T cells sorted from blood, sampled in a trial of the OX40 agonist ivuxolimab. The receptors originated from an adult with an advanced solid tumor such as melanoma, head and neck, liver or kidney cancer.

This rearrangement joins TRBV27 to TRBJ1-1, with a possible D match to TRBD1 (5 bases). The CDR3 extends over 13 amino acids. Trimming took 6 bases from V and 4 from J, leaving 12 bases between them. Per the germline V gene, CDR1 is MNHEY and CDR2 is SMNVEV (reference sequence). The CDR3 region has the DNA TGTGCCAGCAGCCGCGTTGGGGGCACTGAAGCTTTCTTT. Translating it yields CASSRVGGTEAFF.

This clone was detected only once. This CDR3 is also generated by other DNA sequences in the sample. The gene calls are TRBV6-6 and TRBJ2-2; the D gene is possibly TRBD1 (6 bases). Between the trimmed V and J ends, which lost 7 bases and 5 bases, there was a span of 8 bases. CDR3 size: 12 residues. Germline CDR1 is MNHNY and CDR2 is SVGAGI (reference sequence). CDR3 residues: CASKGETGELFF. In nucleotides, the CDR3 is TGTGCCAGCAAGGGGGAAACCGGGGAGCTGTTTTTT.

V gene TRBV5-1 combines with J gene TRBJ2-3; D is unclear. V shed 3 bases and J shed 2 bases, with 10 bases lying between them. Germline V gene data show CDR1 as SGHRS and CDR2 as YFSETQ. This CDR3 is built from 14 residues. CDR3: CASSSADPTDTQYF. The CDR3 bases are TGCGCCAGCAGCTCTGCGGACCCCACAGATACGCAGTATTTT. The full variable domain, in which reference TRBV5-1 and TRBJ2-3 provide the parts outside the CDR3, is KAGVTQTPRYLIKTRGQQVTLSCSPISGHRSVSWYQQTPGQGLQFLFEYFSETQRNKGNFPGRFSGRQFSNSRSEMNVSTLELGDSALYLCASSSADPTDTQYFGPGTRLTVL.

The chain employs TRBV5-6 and TRBJ2-5; the match to TRBD2 covers 13 bases. The CDR3 loop spans 16 amino acids. CDR1 and CDR2 (germline): SGHDT, YYEEEE. V was clipped by 4 bases and J by 1 base; unmatched bases: 4. Here the CDR3 reads CASSRLAGGLQETQYF. CDR3 sequence (DNA): TGTGCCAGCAGCCGACTAGCGGGAGGCCTCCAAGAGACCCAGTACTTC.

J is TRBJ2-7 and V is TRBV6-6, with D possibly matching TRBD2 (5 bases). The CDR3 contains 12 residues. The germline gives CDR1 MNHNY, CDR2 SVGAGI (reference sequence). The ends were cut back, 6 bases at V and 3 bases at J, with 9 bases in the middle. DNA for the CDR3: TGTGCCAGCAGCACCCGGGACTACGAGCAGTACTTC. As protein: CASSTRDYEQYF.

The chain uses TRBV19 and TRBJ1-5; 7 bases are shared with TRBD1. The trim removed 8 bases at V and 2 bases at J, leaving 12 bases unmatched. This CDR3 comprises 16 residues. Germline V lookup: CDR1 LNHDA, CDR2 SQIVND (reference sequence). CDR3 coding DNA: TGTGCCAGTGCCGACCAGACCGGGACAGGCAATCAGCCCCAGCATTTT. The encoded protein is CASADQTGTGNQPQHF.